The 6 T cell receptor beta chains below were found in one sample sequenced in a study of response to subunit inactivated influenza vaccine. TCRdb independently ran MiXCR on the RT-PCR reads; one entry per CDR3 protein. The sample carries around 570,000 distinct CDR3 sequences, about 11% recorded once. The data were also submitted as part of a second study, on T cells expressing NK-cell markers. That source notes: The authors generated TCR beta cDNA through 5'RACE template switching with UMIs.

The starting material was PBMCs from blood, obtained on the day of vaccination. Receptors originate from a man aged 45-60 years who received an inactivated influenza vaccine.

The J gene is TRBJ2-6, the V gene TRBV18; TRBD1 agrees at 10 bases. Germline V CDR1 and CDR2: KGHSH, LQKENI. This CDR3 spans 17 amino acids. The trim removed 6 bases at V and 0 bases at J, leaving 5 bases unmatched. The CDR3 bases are TGTGCCAGCTCCCGGGGACAGGGGAGCTCTGGGGCCAACGTCCTGACTTTC. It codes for CASSRGQGSSGANVLTF.

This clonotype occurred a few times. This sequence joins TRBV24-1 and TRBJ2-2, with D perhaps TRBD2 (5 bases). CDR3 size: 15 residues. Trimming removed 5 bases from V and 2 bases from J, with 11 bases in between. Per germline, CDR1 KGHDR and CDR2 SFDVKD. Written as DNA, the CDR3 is TGTGCCACCAGTGCCGAGGGCCCAAACACCGGGGAGCTGTTTTTT. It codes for CATSAEGPNTGELFF.

The CDR3 nucleotides read TGTGCCAGCAGTCGCATAGACAGGGTGAACACCGGGGAGCTGTTTTTT. This translates into CASSRIDRVNTGELFF. V and J are TRBV28 and TRBJ2-2, with TRBD1 matching 7 bases. There are 16 residues in the CDR3. The germline V gene encodes CDR1 MDHEN and CDR2 SYDVKM. The ends lost 5 bases at V and 1 base at J; junction bases unmatched: 7.

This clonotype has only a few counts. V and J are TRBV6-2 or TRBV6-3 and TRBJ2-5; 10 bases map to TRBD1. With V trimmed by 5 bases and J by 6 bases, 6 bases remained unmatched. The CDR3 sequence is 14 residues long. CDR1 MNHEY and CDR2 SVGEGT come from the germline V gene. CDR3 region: CASSPGTGVKTQYF. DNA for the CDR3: TGTGCCAGCAGTCCCGGGACAGGGGTAAAGACCCAGTACTTC.

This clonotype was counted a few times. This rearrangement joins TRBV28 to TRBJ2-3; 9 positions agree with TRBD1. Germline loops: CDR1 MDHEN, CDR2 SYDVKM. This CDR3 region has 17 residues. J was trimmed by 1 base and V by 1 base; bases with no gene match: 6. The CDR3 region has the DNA TGTGCCAGCAGTTTATACTACAGGGGGCATGGCACAGATACGCAGTATTTT. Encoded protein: CASSLYYRGHGTDTQYF. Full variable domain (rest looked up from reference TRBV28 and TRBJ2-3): DVKVTQSSRYLVKRTGEKVFLECVQDMDHENMFWYRQDPGLGLRLIYFSYDVKMKEKGDIPEGYSVSREKKERFSLILESASTNQTSMYLCASSLYYRGHGTDTQYFGPGTRLTVL.

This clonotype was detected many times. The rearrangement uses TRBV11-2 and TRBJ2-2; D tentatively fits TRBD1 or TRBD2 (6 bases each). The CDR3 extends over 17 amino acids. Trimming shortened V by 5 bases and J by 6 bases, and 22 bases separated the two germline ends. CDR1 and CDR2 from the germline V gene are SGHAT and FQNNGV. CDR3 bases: TGTGCCAGCAGCCACAGGGCGGGGTTCACCCCCCCCGGGGAGCTGTTTTTT. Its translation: CASSHRAGFTPPGELFF.